This T cell receptor beta chain originates from a study of human T cells and chemical hapten exposure. Across the whole study: Throughout a study of about 24 weeks, patients underwent weekly scalp administration of diphenylcyclopropenone doses. After 6 days, upper back 0.01% DPC patch tests were scored. The study enrolled mostly female patients with alopecia areata, totalis or universalis. Study-level points and caveats: Compared with pre-sensitization or healthy control sets, expanded TCRs clustered more.

This clonotype has more than one count but fewer than ten. Its antigen is not identified. The V end was cut by 5 bases, the J end by 5 bases, with 15 bases between. The V gene's germline CDR1 is DFQATT and CDR2 SNEGSKA (reference sequence). The CDR3 covers 13 residues. Each CDR3 protein gets one entry after TCRdb re-called the RACE reads with MiXCR. In the table there are more than 80,000 distinct CDR3 sequences, 7% to 8% of which are singletons. Time point reported: patch test 1, 2 weeks after DPC sensitization. Treatment of the sample: therapeutic diphenylcyclopropenone sensitization with weekly scalp DPC.

The sequence was collected from a woman in her thirties with alopecia areata. Some clones in this sample may be carry-over from other donors' samples. The material sequenced was whole blood, taken in connection with sensitization to the hapten diphenylcyclopropenone (DPC). The chain couples TRBV20-1 to TRBJ1-1; D is possibly TRBD1 (6 bases). The CDR3 here is CSAAGQSSTEAFF. The CDR3 DNA reads TGCAGTGCTGCCGGACAGTCGAGTACTGAAGCTTTCTTT.